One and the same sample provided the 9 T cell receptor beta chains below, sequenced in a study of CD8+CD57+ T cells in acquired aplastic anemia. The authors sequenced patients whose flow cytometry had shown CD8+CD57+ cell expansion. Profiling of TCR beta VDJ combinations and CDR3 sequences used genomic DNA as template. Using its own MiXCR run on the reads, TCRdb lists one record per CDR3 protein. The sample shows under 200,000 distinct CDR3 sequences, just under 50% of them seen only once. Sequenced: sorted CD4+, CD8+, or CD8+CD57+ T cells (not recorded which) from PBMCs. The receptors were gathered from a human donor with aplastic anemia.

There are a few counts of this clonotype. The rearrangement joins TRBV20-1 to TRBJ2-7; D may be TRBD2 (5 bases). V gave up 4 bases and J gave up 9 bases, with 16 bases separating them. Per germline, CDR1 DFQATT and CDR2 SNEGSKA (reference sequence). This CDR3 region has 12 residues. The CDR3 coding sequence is TGCAGTGCTACCGAGGGTGACTCGGGGCAGTACTTC. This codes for CSATEGDSGQYF.

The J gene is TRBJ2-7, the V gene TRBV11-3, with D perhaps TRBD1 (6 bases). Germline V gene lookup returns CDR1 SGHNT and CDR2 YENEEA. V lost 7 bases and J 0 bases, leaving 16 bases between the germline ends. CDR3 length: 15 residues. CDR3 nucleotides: TGTGCCAGCACCCGCGACAGGCTGAGCTCCTACGAGCAGTACTTC. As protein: CASTRDRLSSYEQYF.

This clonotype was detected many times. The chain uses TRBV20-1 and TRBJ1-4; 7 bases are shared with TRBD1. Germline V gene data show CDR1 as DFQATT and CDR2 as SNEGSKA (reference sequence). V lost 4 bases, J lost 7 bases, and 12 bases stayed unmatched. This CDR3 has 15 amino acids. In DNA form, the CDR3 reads TGCAGTGCTACGGGGTACAGGGGAGTGGGTGAAAAACTGTTTTTT. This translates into CSATGYRGVGEKLFF.

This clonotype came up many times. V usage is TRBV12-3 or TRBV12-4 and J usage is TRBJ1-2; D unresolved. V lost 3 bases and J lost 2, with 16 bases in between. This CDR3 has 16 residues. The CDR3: CASSFGIPGRNYGYTF. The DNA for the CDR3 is TGTGCCAGCAGTTTCGGAATTCCTGGCAGGAACTATGGCTACACCTTC.

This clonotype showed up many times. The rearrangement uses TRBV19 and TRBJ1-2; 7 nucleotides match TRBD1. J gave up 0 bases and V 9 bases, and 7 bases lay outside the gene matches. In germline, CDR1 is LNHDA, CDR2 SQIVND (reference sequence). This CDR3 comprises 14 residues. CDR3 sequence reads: CASARQGPNYGYTF. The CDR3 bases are TGTGCCAGCGCAAGACAGGGACCTAACTATGGCTACACCTTC.

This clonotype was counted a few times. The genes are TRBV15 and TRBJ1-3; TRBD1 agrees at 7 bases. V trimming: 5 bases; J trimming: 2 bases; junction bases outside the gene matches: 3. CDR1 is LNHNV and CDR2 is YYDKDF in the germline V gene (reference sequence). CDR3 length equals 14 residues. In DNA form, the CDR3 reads TGTGCCACCAGCGCAGGGGGTACTGGAAACACCATATATTTT. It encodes CATSAGGTGNTIYF.

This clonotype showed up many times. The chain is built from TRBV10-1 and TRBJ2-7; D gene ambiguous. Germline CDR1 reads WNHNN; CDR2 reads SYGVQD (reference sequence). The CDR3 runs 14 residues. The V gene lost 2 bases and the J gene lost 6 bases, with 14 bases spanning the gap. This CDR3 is CASSEQAPPLEQYF. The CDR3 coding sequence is TGCGCCAGCAGTGAGCAAGCTCCCCCTCTCGAGCAGTACTTC.

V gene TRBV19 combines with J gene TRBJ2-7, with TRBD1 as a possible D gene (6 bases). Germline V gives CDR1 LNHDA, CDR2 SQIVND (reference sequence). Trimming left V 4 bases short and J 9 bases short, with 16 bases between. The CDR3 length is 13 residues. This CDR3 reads CASSSQDRIVQYF. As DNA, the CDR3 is TGTGCCAGTAGTAGCCAGGACAGAATCGTGCAGTACTTC.

The CDR3 region has the DNA TGTGCCAGCAGTTTCAGGCCTAGCGGGAGCATCCCCTACAATGAGCAGTTCTTC. Translated, it gives CASSFRPSGSIPYNEQFF. This sequence joins TRBV13 and TRBJ2-1, with 10 bases aligning to TRBD2. Trimming took 6 bases from V and 2 from J; bases not matched to a gene: 13. Germline-derived CDR1 and CDR2 are PRHDT and FYEKMQ (reference sequence). CDR3 length: 18 amino acids. The full variable domain, with the rest looked up from reference TRBV13 and TRBJ2-1, is AAGVIQSPRHLIKEKRETATLKCYPIPRHDTVYWYQQGPGQDPQFLISFYEKMQSDKGSIPDRFSAQQFSDYHSELNMSSLELGDSALYFCASSFRPSGSIPYNEQFFGPGTRLTVL.